These 10 T cell receptor beta chains were all obtained from the same sample, sequenced in a study of response to subunit inactivated influenza vaccine (dated by TCRdb to the late 2010s). To prepare the library, RT-PCR was applied. The sequencer was an Illumina HiSeq 2500. TCRdb itself trimmed the public reads at Q25 with fastp, ran MiXCR and retained productive beta chains. Rows are unified per CDR3 protein, each entry keeping the most common DNA and genes. The sample records 550,000 to 600,000 distinct CDR3 sequences, over 9.5% of which are singletons. The top ten clonotypes cover 9.5% to 13% of the sample. This material consisted of PBMCs from blood, taken on the day of vaccination. These receptors were taken from a man aged 50 to 59 who received an inactivated influenza vaccine. Donor details come from another sample of the same person, matched by shared clones.

This clonotype was seen only a few times. The chain recombines TRBV12-3 or TRBV12-4 with TRBJ1-1, with D uncertain. The CDR3 has 14 amino acids. V dropped 3 bases and J dropped 1 base, with 9 bases sitting between them. The CDR3 DNA reads TGTGCCAGCAGTTTTCAGATAGAGAACACTGAAGCTTTCTTT. Protein: CASSFQIENTEAFF.

The chain uses TRBV7-2 and TRBJ2-5; unclear D gene. The CDR3 consists of 14 residues. CDR1 and CDR2 (germline): SGHTA, FQGNSA. V was shortened by 5 bases and J by 5 bases, with 15 bases between the two germline ends. CDR3: CASSPGPLEETQYF. CDR3 DNA sequence: TGTGCCAGCAGCCCGGGCCCTTTGGAGGAGACCCAGTACTTC.

The rearrangement links TRBV7-2 to TRBJ2-2; the match to TRBD1 covers 8 bases. The trim removed 2 bases at V and 13 bases at J, leaving 6 bases unmatched. Germline CDR1 reads SGHTA; CDR2 reads FQGNSA. The CDR3 length is 13 residues. CDR3 region: CASSLLGQGWLFF. CDR3 nucleotides: TGTGCCAGCAGCTTACTTGGACAGGGCTGGCTGTTTTTT.

This clonotype showed up just a few times. V is TRBV5-1 and J is TRBJ2-7, with D perhaps TRBD1 (6 bases). This CDR3 is 12 amino acids long. The germline V and J ends were trimmed by 8 bases and 3 bases, with 12 bases remaining between them. Germline V gene lookup returns CDR1 SGHRS and CDR2 YFSETQ. In DNA form, the CDR3 reads TGCGCCAGTGGGACATCTAACTACGAGCAGTACTTC. Translated: CASGTSNYEQYF.

V and J are TRBV12-3 or TRBV12-4 and TRBJ2-4; D might be TRBD1 (5 bases). The CDR3 consists of 16 residues. V was trimmed by 4 bases and J by 0 bases, leaving 13 bases between them. The CDR3 here is CASSSPRALAKNIQYF. Here the CDR3 DNA reads TGTGCCAGCAGTTCACCCAGGGCGTTAGCCAAAAACATTCAGTACTTC.

This clonotype turned up a few times. The CDR3 DNA sequence: TGTGCCAGCAGCCCCGGGCCGGGCAGGGAAGAGACCCAGTACTTC. Translating it yields CASSPGPGREETQYF. This rearrangement joins TRBV5-5 to TRBJ2-5, with a possible D match to TRBD1 (5 bases). Germline V gene sequence: CDR1 SGHKS, CDR2 YYEKEE (reference sequence). This CDR3 spans 15 amino acids. The V gene lost 4 bases and the J gene lost 3 bases, with 16 bases spanning the gap.

This clonotype showed up just a few times. DNA of the CDR3: TGTGCCAGCAGCGTGGGCGACGGTAGGTACACTGAAGCTTTCTTT. Protein: CASSVGDGRYTEAFF. The V gene is TRBV9, the J gene TRBJ1-1; D is unclear. The CDR3 extends over 15 amino acids. V lost 2 bases, J lost 3 bases, and 14 bases lay in between. In germline, CDR1 is SGDLS, CDR2 YYNGEE.

The CDR3 DNA reads as TGTGCCAGCAGCCCCCCCGGGGCATATAACAATGAGCAGTTCTTC. Translated: CASSPPGAYNNEQFF. V is TRBV3-1 and J is TRBJ2-1; tentatively, D is TRBD1 or TRBD2 (5 bases each). With 4 bases removed from V and 5 bases from J, the gap between germline ends came to 15 bases. Germline loops: CDR1 LGHDT, CDR2 YNNKEL (reference sequence). The CDR3 has 15 residues.

The V and J genes are TRBV7-2 and TRBJ2-1; D is undetermined. V gave up 6 bases and J gave up 7 bases, with 13 bases separating them. The CDR3 contains 13 residues. The germline V gene encodes CDR1 SGHTA and CDR2 FQGNSA. For the CDR3, the DNA is TGTGCCAGCAGAGCCGCCGGATATAATGAGCAGTTCTTC. This gives the protein CASRAAGYNEQFF.

V and J are TRBV7-8 and TRBJ1-3; no firm D call. The CDR3 has 15 residues. V lost 8 bases and J lost 0, with 14 bases in between. Germline V gene sequence: CDR1 SGHVS, CDR2 FQNEAQ. The CDR3 nucleotides read TGTGCCAGCCTACAAGGGCGGGACTCTGGAAACACCATATATTTT. The encoded protein is CASLQGRDSGNTIYF.